Following are 21 T cell receptor beta chains from one sample sequenced in a study of identical twins. TCRdb analysed the 5' RACE reads with MiXCR anew, one entry per CDR3 protein. The data show hundreds of thousands of distinct CDR3 sequences, approximately 6% seen once. What was sequenced was naive T cells sorted from blood. These receptors came from a young man in good health.

In its sample, this clonotype was seen many times. The CDR3 here is CASSVGFGEAFF. The CDR3 coding sequence is TGTGCCAGCAGCGTCGGTTTCGGAGAAGCTTTCTTT. This rearrangement joins TRBV9 to TRBJ1-1; no reliable D call. V was pared by 2 bases and J by 8 bases, with 10 bases between. Looked up from germline, CDR1 is SGDLS and CDR2 is YYNGEE. CDR3 length equals 12 residues. Variable domain in full (rest from reference TRBV9 and TRBJ1-1): DSGVTQTPKHLITATGQRVTLRCSPRSGDLSVYWYQQSLDQGLQFLIQYYNGEERAKGNILERFSAQQFPDLHSELNLSSLELGDSALYFCASSVGFGEAFFGQGTRLTVV.

This clonotype was counted only a few times. The chain joins TRBV6-2 or TRBV6-3 to TRBJ2-7, with 7 positions matching TRBD2. Unmatched junction bases numbered 5, after V lost 2 bases and J lost 7 bases. The CDR3 has 13 residues. From germline, CDR1 is MNHEY and CDR2 SVGEGT. The CDR3 nucleotides are TGTGCCAGCAGTTACCTACTAGCGAGGGAGCAGTACTTC. The encoded protein is CASSYLLAREQYF.

The sample holds many counts of this clonotype. The chain combines TRBV9 with TRBJ1-3; D ambiguous. Trimming removed 4 bases at V and 0 bases at J, with 14 bases between. The CDR3 runs to 16 residues. Germline loops: CDR1 SGDLS, CDR2 YYNGEE. In nucleotides, the CDR3 is TGTGCCAGCAGCCACCGACCGACTGTCTCTGGAAACACCATATATTTT. Its protein product is CASSHRPTVSGNTIYF.

In its sample, this clonotype was seen many times. The chain is built from TRBV15 and TRBJ2-5; TRBD2 might be the D (6 bases). Germline V gives CDR1 LNHNV, CDR2 YYDKDF (reference sequence). The germline V and J ends were trimmed by 1 base and 4 bases, with 10 bases remaining between them. The CDR3 runs to 14 residues. The CDR3, as DNA: TGTGCCACCAGCAGAGTTCTCGGGGGAGAGACCCAGTACTTC. This codes for CATSRVLGGETQYF. The complete variable domain, with remaining parts taken from reference TRBV15 and TRBJ2-5, reads DAMVIQNPRYQVTQFGKPVTLSCSQTLNHNVMYWYQQKSSQAPKLLFHYYDKDFNNEADTPDNFQSRRPNTSFCFLDIRSPGLGDTAMYLCATSRVLGGETQYFGPGTRLLVL.

This clonotype was picked up a small number of times. This chain joins TRBV7-2 and TRBJ2-7; 13 bases are shared with TRBD2. The CDR3 loop spans 15 amino acids. The trim removed 3 bases at V and 4 bases at J, leaving 3 bases unmatched. Per germline, CDR1 SGHTA and CDR2 FQGNSA. The CDR3: CASSFGTSGMYEQYV. CDR3 bases: TGTGCCAGCAGCTTCGGGACTAGCGGGATGTACGAGCAGTACGTC.

The V gene is TRBV6-2 or TRBV6-3, the J gene TRBJ2-7; 10 bases are a match to TRBD2. Per germline, CDR1 MNHEY and CDR2 SVGEGT. The CDR3 has 15 residues. V lost 7 bases and J lost 4; bases outside the gene matches: 10. CDR3 bases: TGTGCCAGCACTTCTCAGACTAGCGGGTTATACGAGCAGTACTTC. This gives the protein CASTSQTSGLYEQYF.

The chain is built from TRBV20-1 and TRBJ2-3; 12 nucleotides agree with TRBD2. The V and J ends lost 5 bases and 4 bases, in that order; junction bases with no gene match: 10. Germline V gives CDR1 DFQATT, CDR2 SNEGSKA (reference sequence). This CDR3 has 16 amino acids. The CDR3 spells CSASRLAGAGADTQYF. The DNA for the CDR3 is TGCAGTGCTTCCCGACTAGCGGGAGCTGGTGCAGATACGCAGTATTTT.

There are many counts of this clonotype. The chain combines TRBV12-3 or TRBV12-4 with TRBJ2-1; 7 nucleotides line up with TRBD2. CDR3 length: 15 residues. V trimming: 6 bases; J trimming: 1 base; junction bases outside the gene matches: 6. The CDR3, as DNA: TGTGCCAGCAGGCCTACTAGCGCATCCTACAATGAGCAGTTCTTC. Translating it yields CASRPTSASYNEQFF.

This clonotype came up many times. The V call is TRBV29-1, the J call TRBJ2-2; 9 nucleotides align to TRBD1. Trimming cost V 6 bases and J 7 bases; bases outside gene matches: 9. Germline V lookup: CDR1 SQVTM, CDR2 ANQGSEA. This CDR3 is 14 amino acids long. CDR3 protein: CSVLDRGISGELFF. CDR3 nucleotide sequence: TGCAGCGTCCTGGACAGGGGTATTAGCGGGGAGCTGTTTTTT.

At least ten counts were recorded for this clonotype. The DNA of the CDR3 is TGCAGCGTAGGACAGGGGGCGGTCACCGGGGAGCTGTTTTTT. Its protein is CSVGQGAVTGELFF. The chain links TRBV29-1 to TRBJ2-2, with 11 bases aligning to TRBD1. CDR1 and CDR2 (germline): SQVTM, ANQGSEA. This CDR3 region has 14 residues. The V segment lost 6 bases and the J segment 4 bases; nucleotides outside the gene matches: 4.

This clonotype appeared a few times. The chain has TRBV11-2 and TRBJ2-2, with TRBD1 matching over 7 bases. V lost 4 bases and J lost 0; bases outside the gene matches: 11. This CDR3 spans 18 amino acids. The germline V gene encodes CDR1 SGHAT and CDR2 FQNNGV. For the CDR3, the DNA is TGTGCCAGCAGCTCCCACCACCTTACAGGGGCGAACACCGGGGAGCTGTTTTTT. Amino acids: CASSSHHLTGANTGELFF.

This clonotype showed up many times. The gene calls are TRBV5-1 and TRBJ2-3; possible D gene TRBD2, 5 bases. Germline values: CDR1 SGHRS, CDR2 YFSETQ. V dropped 4 bases and J dropped 7 bases, with 16 bases sitting between them. There are 14 residues in the CDR3. In nucleotides, the CDR3 is TGCGCCAGCAGCCCACCCATTAGCGTGAATACGCAGTATTTT. Translated: CASSPPISVNTQYF.

The table lists this clonotype with a few counts. The rearrangement uses TRBV11-3 and TRBJ2-1; possible D gene TRBD2, 6 bases. Germline V lookup: CDR1 SGHNT, CDR2 YENEEA. The CDR3 has 14 residues. The ends were cut back, 6 bases at V and 5 bases at J, with 14 bases in the middle. CDR3 sequence reads: CASRSGGADNEQFF. Here the CDR3 DNA reads TGTGCCAGCAGGAGCGGCGGGGCCGACAATGAGCAGTTCTTC.

The chain couples TRBV7-2 to TRBJ2-1; 7 bases fit TRBD2. This CDR3 region has 16 residues. V shed 2 bases and J 0 bases; nucleotides not matched to a gene: 4. The germline CDR1 and CDR2 sequences are SGHTA and FQGNSA. For the CDR3, the DNA is TGTGCCAGCAGCTTATGGGGGGGACGCTCCTACAATGAGCAGTTCTTC. The encoded protein is CASSLWGGRSYNEQFF.

In this sample, this clonotype turned up many times. The chain uses TRBV5-1 and TRBJ2-3, with D unresolved. Trimming removed 0 bases from V and 5 bases from J, with 4 bases in between. Germline V gene sequence: CDR1 SGHRS, CDR2 YFSETQ. CDR3 size: 12 residues. The CDR3 DNA is TGCGCCAGCAGCTTGGCCCAAGATACGCAGTATTTT. Translated: CASSLAQDTQYF.

This clonotype was observed a handful of times. CDR3 DNA: TGTGCCAGCAGTTACGTCCTAGGGGGGGCCTACGAGCAGTACTTC. This gives the protein CASSYVLGGAYEQYF. V and J are TRBV6-2 or TRBV6-3 and TRBJ2-7; a weak D match, TRBD2 (7 bases). Germline V lookup: CDR1 MNHEY, CDR2 SVGEGT. The V and J ends lost 2 bases and 2 bases respectively, with 13 bases between them. This CDR3 contains 15 residues.

This clonotype was seen more than once but under ten times. The chain links TRBV14 to TRBJ2-2; tentative D call: TRBD2 (6 bases). The germline CDR1 and CDR2 sequences are SGHDN and FVKESK. Deletions cut 4 bases from V and 6 bases from J, with 15 bases between. This CDR3 has 15 residues. The CDR3 nucleotides are TGTGCCAGCAGCCTCCGGGACGGGGGAGCCGGGGAGCTGTTTTTT. It encodes CASSLRDGGAGELFF.

The rearrangement uses TRBV12-3 or TRBV12-4 and TRBJ1-2, with 8 bases identical to TRBD1. Trimming at V came to 10 bases and at J to 5 bases, leaving 15 bases not matched to a gene. The CDR3 runs 15 residues. CDR3: CATQKTGTGLYGYTF. Here the CDR3 DNA reads TGTGCCACCCAAAAGACCGGGACAGGTTTATATGGCTACACCTTC.

This clonotype appeared many times. The chain couples TRBV12-3 or TRBV12-4 to TRBJ2-2; 15 bases agree with TRBD2. The CDR3 runs to 18 residues. The ends lost 6 bases at V and 1 base at J; junction bases unmatched: 6. CDR3 coding DNA: TGTGCCAGCAGCTTTCCGGGACTAGCGGGAGGGAACACCGGGGAGCTGTTTTTT. Translation gives CASSFPGLAGGNTGELFF.

The chain couples TRBV7-6 to TRBJ1-1, with D maybe TRBD1 (6 bases). V lost 1 base and J 2 bases, leaving 20 bases between the germline ends. The germline gives CDR1 SGHVS, CDR2 FNYEAQ. CDR3 length equals 18 residues. CDR3 nucleotides: TGTGCCAGCAGCTTAGTCCCACAGGGTATGAGGGGTAACACTGAAGCTTTCTTT. This translates into CASSLVPQGMRGNTEAFF.

This chain connects TRBV7-2 to TRBJ2-5; TRBD1 matches 7 bases. The ends lost 1 base at V and 4 bases at J; junction bases unmatched: 3. The CDR3 totals 14 residues. CDR1 and CDR2 (germline): SGHTA, FQGNSA. The CDR3 DNA reads as TGTGCCAGCAGCTTAGGGCGACAGGGAGAGACCCAGTACTTC. This sequence encodes CASSLGRQGETQYF. Supplemented by reference TRBV7-2 and TRBJ2-5, the full variable domain reads GAGVSQSPSNKVTEKGKDVELRCDPISGHTALYWYRQSLGQGLEFLIYFQGNSAPDKSGLPSDRFSAERTGGSVSTLTIQRTQQEDSAVYLCASSLGRQGETQYFGPGTRLLVL.